A single sample gave rise to the 32 T cell receptor beta chains below, sequenced in a study of blood T cell repertoires in COVID-19. The data were produced by immunoSEQ multiplex PCR, yet TCRdb's version contains in-frame clones alone and is incomplete. The table shows 200,000 or so clones, with almost 85% occurring only once. Sequenced material: peripheral blood. All receptors derive from a human donor with acute or convalescent COVID-19. The donor label of this sample is uncertain.

This chain links TRBV12-3 or TRBV12-4 with TRBJ2-2, with 9 nucleotides matching TRBD2. The J segment lost 8 bases and the V segment lost 3 bases, leaving 1 base of the junction unmatched. This CDR3 has 13 amino acids. Here the CDR3 reads CASSLTSGGELFF. The CDR3 DNA sequence: TGTGCCAGCAGTTTGACTAGCGGTGGGGAGCTGTTTTTT.

This chain connects TRBV4-1 to TRBJ1-5; 10 bases are a match to TRBD1. In germline, CDR1 is MGHRA, CDR2 YSYEKL. V dropped 5 bases and J dropped 2; count of bases not matched to a gene: 15. CDR3 size: 19 residues. Here the CDR3 DNA reads TGCGCCAGCAGCTTCTCCCCGGACAGGGGGGACCAGGGCAATCAGCCCCAGCATTTT. It is translated as CASSFSPDRGDQGNQPQHF.

About this clone: Distinct nucleotide sequences in the sample also encode this CDR3. The CDR3 nucleotides are TGTGCCAGCAGCGTAGAGGACAGGGGGGGAAACACCATATATTTT. The encoded protein is CASSVEDRGGNTIYF. The V gene is TRBV9, the J gene TRBJ1-3; 10 nucleotides line up with TRBD1. CDR3 length: 15 residues. Germline assignment: CDR1 SGDLS and CDR2 YYNGEE. The ends lost 0 bases at V and 4 bases at J; junction bases unmatched: 1.

V is TRBV6-5 and J is TRBJ2-7, with D maybe TRBD1 (6 bases). CDR3 length: 13 amino acids. Deletions cut 8 bases from V and 1 base from J, with 12 bases between. Germline loops: CDR1 MNHEY, CDR2 SVGAGI. CDR3 sequence: CASGTDSSYEQYF. CDR3 bases: TGTGCCAGCGGAACGGACAGTTCCTACGAGCAGTACTTC.

This chain uses TRBV9 with TRBJ1-1; D is undetermined. Trimming pared 1 base from V and 6 bases from J, leaving 16 bases between. This CDR3 contains 15 residues. Germline V gene sequence: CDR1 SGDLS, CDR2 YYNGEE. The CDR3 nucleotides read TGTGCCAGCAGCGTATCTGGGAGGGCATTGGCTGAAGCTTTCTTT. It translates to CASSVSGRALAEAFF.

The chain recombines TRBV6-5 with TRBJ1-5; D is possibly TRBD1 (6 bases). Germline CDR1 MNHEY, CDR2 SVGAGI. Deletions cut 6 bases from V and 7 bases from J, with 16 bases between. This CDR3 is 14 amino acids long. The CDR3 region has the DNA TGTGCCAGCAGCGTATTACAGGGAGGGCAGCCCCAGCATTTT. It is translated as CASSVLQGGQPQHF.

J is TRBJ2-7 and V is TRBV9; a weak D match, TRBD2 (7 bases). CDR3 length: 15 amino acids. Germline CDR1 reads SGDLS; CDR2 reads YYNGEE. V lost 3 bases and J lost 3, with 16 bases in between. CDR3: CASSAGGKGDYEQYF. CDR3 sequence (DNA): TGTGCCAGCAGCGCGGGGGGCAAGGGGGACTACGAGCAGTACTTC.

The V and J genes are TRBV30 and TRBJ1-6; TRBD1 matches at 7 bases. From germline, CDR1 is GTSNPN and CDR2 SVGIG (reference sequence). The CDR3 contains 14 residues. V lost 7 bases to trimming and J lost 1 base; unmatched junction nucleotides: 4. CDR3 protein: CASTGESYNSPLHF. As DNA, the CDR3 is TGTGCCTCTACAGGGGAATCCTATAATTCACCCCTCCACTTT.

The chain combines TRBV3-1 (or the pseudogene TRBV3-2) with TRBJ2-7, with 7 bases that match TRBD1. The germline gives CDR1 LGHDT, CDR2 YNNKEL (reference sequence). This CDR3 contains 15 residues. The V gene end was trimmed by 6 bases and the J gene end by 4 bases; junction bases not matched to a gene: 12. CDR3: CASSRTGQIVYEQYF. CDR3 nucleotide sequence: TGTGCCAGCAGTCGGACGGGACAGATTGTTTACGAGCAGTACTTC.

V is TRBV6-4 and J is TRBJ2-7, with D maybe TRBD1 (5 bases). There are 19 residues in the CDR3. Germline V lookup: CDR1 MRHNA, CDR2 SNTAGT. Deletions cut 4 bases from V and 2 bases from J, with 27 bases between. This chain's CDR3 is CASSARVELLPPVPYEQYF. Written as DNA, the CDR3 is TGTGCCAGCAGTGCCAGGGTAGAGCTGTTACCGCCCGTTCCCTACGAGCAGTACTTC.

The chain links TRBV6-5 to TRBJ2-3, with 7 nucleotides matching TRBD2. Trimming removed 9 bases from V and 9 bases from J; junction bases left unmatched: 12. The CDR3 totals 13 residues. CDR1 is MNHEY, CDR2 SVGAGI, per germline. The chain's CDR3 is CASGGGEARTQYF. The CDR3, as DNA: TGTGCCAGTGGGGGGGGAGAGGCACGAACGCAGTATTTT.

The V and J genes are TRBV18 and TRBJ2-1; 14 bases align to TRBD2. V trimming: 5 bases; J trimming: 6 bases; junction bases outside the gene matches: 12. This CDR3 is 18 amino acids long. Germline V gene sequence: CDR1 KGHSH, CDR2 LQKENI. In DNA form, the CDR3 reads TGTGCCAGCTCATCCTGGACTAGCGGGAGGTCGGCGGGCAATGAGCAGTTCTTC. This translates into CASSSWTSGRSAGNEQFF.

This chain connects TRBV28 to TRBJ1-4; possibly TRBD1 for D (5 bases). V was trimmed by 4 bases and J by 8 bases, leaving 11 bases between them. This CDR3 contains 13 residues. Germline CDR1 reads MDHEN; CDR2 reads SYDVKM. The CDR3 nucleotides read TGTGCCAGCAGTTCCCCAGGGTTCGAAAAACTGTTTTTT. It yields the protein CASSSPGFEKLFF. Together with reference TRBV28 and TRBJ1-4, the CDR3 gives the full variable domain: DVKVTQSSRYLVKRTGEKVFLECVQDMDHENMFWYRQDPGLGLRLIYFSYDVKMKEKGDIPEGYSVSREKKERFSLILESASTNQTSMYLCASSSPGFEKLFFGSGTQLSVL.

The genes are TRBV29-1 and TRBJ2-3, with 9 positions matching TRBD1. The length of the CDR3 is 14 residues. The germline V gene encodes CDR1 SQVTM and CDR2 ANQGSEA. J lost 2 bases, V lost 8 bases, and 8 bases had no gene match. CDR3 bases: TGCAGCTCCCGACAGGGGGGTGTCACAGATACGCAGTATTTT. Protein: CSSRQGGVTDTQYF.

Concerning this clone itself: The sample contains more than one DNA sequence encoding this CDR3. The CDR3 region has the DNA TGTGCCAGTAGTATCTGGGGGGAAAACACTGAAGCTTTCTTT. This translates into CASSIWGENTEAFF. The V and J genes are TRBV19 and TRBJ1-1, with D maybe TRBD1 (5 bases). The CDR3 spans 14 residues. Deletions cut 3 bases from V and 2 bases from J, with 10 bases between. Germline V lookup: CDR1 LNHDA, CDR2 SQIVND (reference sequence).

The chain recombines TRBV7-3 with TRBJ2-1; 7 bases agree with TRBD2. The trim removed 5 bases at V and 2 bases at J, leaving 12 bases unmatched. The CDR3 sequence is 17 residues long. Germline-derived CDR1 and CDR2 are SGHTA and FQGTGA. CDR3 protein: CASSLSGGGSAYNEQFF. DNA for the CDR3: TGTGCCAGCAGCCTTTCCGGTGGCGGGAGCGCCTACAATGAGCAGTTCTTC.

V is TRBV7-7 and J is TRBJ1-1; 7 bases are a match to TRBD1. The germline V gene encodes CDR1 SSHAT and CDR2 FNYEAQ (reference sequence). Trimming cost V 5 bases and J 4 bases; bases outside gene matches: 4. CDR3 length: 13 amino acids. The CDR3 nucleotides read TGTGCCAGCAGCCAAACAGGGGCCACTGAAGCTTTCTTT. Residues: CASSQTGATEAFF.

This chain uses TRBV11-2 with TRBJ1-2; a weak D match, TRBD1 (5 bases). This CDR3 spans 13 amino acids. In germline, CDR1 is SGHAT, CDR2 FQNNGV. V lost 3 bases to trimming and J lost 5 bases, with 10 bases between them. The CDR3 sequence: CASSFGTEYGYTF. The CDR3 DNA is TGTGCCAGCAGCTTTGGGACTGAATATGGCTACACCTTC.

The rearrangement links TRBV28 to TRBJ1-4; TRBD1 matches 9 bases. J gave up 4 bases and V 3 bases, and 6 bases lay outside the gene matches. In germline, CDR1 is MDHEN, CDR2 SYDVKM. The CDR3 has 16 residues. The CDR3 spells CASSFSGQGRNEKLFF. CDR3 DNA sequence: TGTGCCAGCAGTTTCTCGGGACAGGGCCGTAATGAAAAACTGTTTTTT.

V gene TRBV18 combines with J gene TRBJ1-2; weak D call: TRBD1 (5 bases). CDR3 size: 13 residues. Germline V gives CDR1 KGHSH, CDR2 LQKENI. Trimming removed 1 base from V and 5 bases from J, with 8 bases in between. CDR3 protein: CASSPLDSYGYTF. CDR3 bases: TGTGCCAGCTCACCACTCGACAGTTATGGCTACACCTTC.

The chain uses TRBV5-1 and TRBJ2-3; TRBD1 might be the D (6 bases). The CDR3 covers 16 residues. Germline V gene lookup returns CDR1 SGHRS and CDR2 YFSETQ. Trimming stripped 0 bases from V and 0 bases from J, with 11 bases between. Written as DNA, the CDR3 is TGCGCCAGCAGCTTGGTTACAGGGCTGAGCACAGATACGCAGTATTTT. Amino acids: CASSLVTGLSTDTQYF.

This clone was recorded only once. The chain has TRBV10-3 and TRBJ1-5, with a possible D match to TRBD1 (6 bases). Trimming pared 4 bases from V and 8 bases from J, leaving 15 bases between. Germline values: CDR1 ENHRY, CDR2 SYGVKD. This CDR3 is 14 amino acids long. The CDR3 DNA follows: TGTGCCATCAGTGGGGTGGGGACAAATAAGCCCCAGCATTTT. This encodes CAISGVGTNKPQHF.

The V gene is TRBV6-1, the J gene TRBJ1-5; the D is unclear. The V and J ends lost 3 bases and 2 bases respectively, with 8 bases between them. This CDR3 spans 14 amino acids. Germline assignment: CDR1 MNHNS and CDR2 SASEGT. CDR3 sequence reads: CASSDNFGNQPQHF. The CDR3 bases are TGTGCCAGCAGTGATAATTTCGGCAATCAGCCCCAGCATTTT.

The V call is TRBV2, the J call TRBJ2-7, with a possible D match to TRBD1 (6 bases). CDR3 length equals 19 residues. Between the trimmed V and J ends, which lost 4 bases and 3 bases, there was a span of 28 bases. The germline V gene has CDR1 SNHLY and CDR2 FYNNEI. The DNA for the CDR3 is TGTGCCAGCAGTGCAGGGGCAGGAGCAAAGGGGAGTGGGAACTACGAGCAGTACTTC. Its protein is CASSAGAGAKGSGNYEQYF. Looking up the rest from reference TRBV2 and TRBJ2-7 gives the full variable domain: EPEVTQTPSHQVTQMGQEVILRCVPISNHLYFYWYRQILGQKVEFLVSFYNNEISEKSEIFDDQFSVERPDGSNFTLKIRSTKLEDSAMYFCASSAGAGAKGSGNYEQYFGPGTRLTVT.

The V gene is TRBV18, the J gene TRBJ1-2; D call uncertain. The CDR3 totals 13 residues. Germline V lookup: CDR1 KGHSH, CDR2 LQKENI. The V end was cut by 2 bases, the J end by 1 base, with 5 bases between. The CDR3, as DNA: TGTGCCAGCTCACCAGGCAGTAACTATGGCTACACCTTC. As protein: CASSPGSNYGYTF.

The rearrangement links TRBV21-1 to TRBJ2-2; the table's D call, TRBD1, was not checked against the DNA. TRBV21-1 is shown as a pseudogene. The CDR3 is made up of 16 amino acids. As DNA, the CDR3 is TGTGCCAGCAGCTCTCTGACAGGTACGAACACCGGGGAGCTGTTTTTT. Translating gives CASSSLTGTNTGELFF.

V and J are TRBV19 and TRBJ2-3, with 10 positions matching TRBD2. In germline, CDR1 is LNHDA, CDR2 SQIVND (reference sequence). The V gene end was trimmed by 6 bases and the J gene end by 6 bases; junction bases not matched to a gene: 6. This CDR3 is built from 14 residues. CDR3 protein: CASRLAGAVDTQYF. For the CDR3, the DNA is TGTGCCAGTAGGCTAGCGGGAGCTGTCGATACGCAGTATTTT.

This clone was observed a few times. V is TRBV10-2 and J is TRBJ2-4; perhaps TRBD2 as D (6 bases). Per germline, CDR1 WSHSY and CDR2 SAAADI. With 3 bases removed from V and 1 base from J, the gap between germline ends came to 13 bases. This CDR3 spans 16 amino acids. CDR3 sequence: CASSETLRGAKNIQYF. For the CDR3, the DNA is TGCGCCAGCAGTGAAACCCTACGGGGGGCCAAAAACATTCAGTACTTC.

Many counts were recorded for this clone. The sample carries other DNA sequences with the same CDR3. The chain links TRBV6-5 to TRBJ2-7; 9 bases match TRBD1. Trimming cost V 0 bases and J 2 bases; bases outside gene matches: 2. This CDR3 contains 15 residues. The germline CDR1 and CDR2 sequences are MNHEY and SVGAGI. The CDR3 DNA reads TGTGCCAGCAGTTACTCGGGACAGGGCACCTACGAGCAGTACTTC. Its translation: CASSYSGQGTYEQYF.

The CDR3 region is CASSSSGANTGELFF. Here the CDR3 DNA reads TGTGCCAGCAGCTCTAGCGGAGCGAACACCGGGGAGCTGTTTTTT. The chain links TRBV7-7 to TRBJ2-2, with TRBD2 identical over 7 bases. Germline trimming cut 4 bases from V and 0 bases from J; bases unmatched to any gene: 2. The CDR3 is 15 residues long. The germline V gene encodes CDR1 SSHAT and CDR2 FNYEAQ (reference sequence).

V is TRBV20-1 and J is TRBJ1-1, with D possibly being TRBD1 (6 bases). Trimming pared 3 bases from V and 8 bases from J, leaving 10 bases between. This CDR3 region has 11 residues. Germline CDR1 reads DFQATT; CDR2 reads SNEGSKA (reference sequence). CDR3 in DNA: TGCAGTGCTAGTTGGGGGCTAGAAGCTTTCTTT. Translating gives CSASWGLEAFF.

This clone showed up just a few times. CDR3 loop: CASSVSGSVAGELFF. CDR3 coding DNA: TGTGCCAGCAGCGTTAGCGGGTCCGTCGCCGGGGAGCTGTTTTTT. The chain uses TRBV7-3 and TRBJ2-2; 7 nucleotides align to TRBD2. V gave up 5 bases and J gave up 6 bases; unmatched junction bases: 9. This CDR3 is built from 15 residues. Germline V gene sequence: CDR1 SGHTA, CDR2 FQGTGA.